This is a list of T cell receptor beta chains from one sample in a study of T cells expressing NK-cell markers. TCRdb re-called the 5' RACE reads and shows each CDR3 protein once, DNA omitted. Its clone listing holds 150,000 to 200,000 distinct CDR3 sequences. The sample consisted of blood T cells: a sorted CD56 or NKG2C T cell subset, CD4+ or CD8+ T cells, or bulk PBMC T cells (not recorded which). Receptors were obtained from a man aged 18 to 69 in good health. Both conserved end residues are part of each CDR3. Only part of the rows carry a size: once, few, many, or a class if the clone is expanded.

>TRBV27|-|TRBJ2-5
CASSSGTSGGTQYF
>TRBV2|medium-sized|TRBJ2-7
CASKSGLVEYEQYF
>TRBV6-5|-|TRBJ2-3
CASSYLSFQVPTQYF
>TRBV24-1|-|TRBJ2-1
CATSDLEQSSYNEQFF
>TRBV2|-|TRBJ2-3
CASNWEGGAGGDTQYF
>TRBV5-6|-|TRBJ2-2
CASSERVATGELFF
>TRBV11-2|-|TRBJ2-3
CASSLGPGGQTDTQYF
>TRBV4-1|-|TRBJ2-3
CASSPTAGIDTQYF
>TRBV7-6|-|TRBJ2-1
CASSLDSSGVYNEQFF
>TRBV4-2|-|TRBJ1-5
CASSQNQGPNQPQHF
>TRBV4-1|-|TRBJ2-1
CASSPGGGAEQFF
>TRBV11-3|-|TRBJ2-7
CASSSGGEQHF
>TRBV4-2|-|TRBJ1-1
CASSGRQGPEAFF
>TRBV6-5|-|TRBJ2-5
CASSYPTSQETQYF
>TRBV7-6|-|TRBJ1-1
CASSLWNGEAFF
>TRBV11-1|-|TRBJ2-2
CASSFGQGALNTGELFF
>TRBV6-1|-|TRBJ1-2
CASIEGDGYTF
>TRBV6-2/TRBV6-3|-|TRBJ2-1
CASSYSVRLAGGPYNEQFF
>TRBV28|-|TRBJ2-7
CASSFGEISTHEQYF
>TRBV7-9|-|TRBJ2-7
CASSSSGTPSYEQYF
>TRBV25-1|-|TRBJ1-1
CASSELGTAATEAFF
>TRBV29-1|-|TRBJ1-1
CSVGGQGMNTEAFF
>TRBV7-9|-|TRBJ1-6
CASSPVDPGLNSPLHF
>TRBV11-2|-|TRBJ2-5
CASSADPAGGETQYF
>TRBV5-1|-|TRBJ2-1
CASSTRSYNEQFF
>TRBV28|-|TRBJ2-3
CASSSEEVTSTDTQYF
>TRBV5-1|-|TRBJ2-7
CASSFAGQGHEQYF
>TRBV25-1|-|TRBJ1-2
CASSGASGDGYTF
>TRBV10-2|-|TRBJ2-7
CASSSGPQEGEQYF
>TRBV2|-|TRBJ2-7
CASSEGSHLYEQYF
>TRBV7-8|-|TRBJ2-3
CASSKDRGLYTDTQYF
>TRBV13|-|TRBJ2-7
CASSLARGGDEQYF
>TRBV19|-|TRBJ1-2
CASSIAWGDYGYTF
>TRBV20-1|-|TRBJ2-3
CRGGLAGSTDTQYF
>TRBV14|-|TRBJ1-6
CASSSHSPLHF
>TRBV14|-|TRBJ1-2
CASSQDWLGRGNYGYTF
>TRBV6-4|-|TRBJ1-4
CASIGWGRGEKLFF
>TRBV20-1|-|TRBJ2-7
CSAREFWSSGESSYEQYF
>TRBV7-9|-|TRBJ2-7
CASTSGFRTDEQYF
>TRBV9|-|TRBJ2-2
CASSDRGAGELFF
>TRBV27|-|TRBJ2-2
CASSLLVGGGTGELFF
>TRBV7-6|-|TRBJ1-4
CASRGTATNEKLFF
>TRBV19|-|TRBJ2-2
CASSPHWAQGAGELFF
>TRBV12-3/TRBV12-4|-|TRBJ1-4
CASKSNGQYNEKLFF
>TRBV6-1|-|TRBJ1-6
CAVAGEGGSPLHF
>TRBV6-1|-|TRBJ1-6
CASTDRTEANSPLHF
>TRBV4-1|-|TRBJ1-3
CASSQDRGEGNSGNTIYF
>TRBV5-5|-|TRBJ1-2
CASSTGQAKFSGYTF
>TRBV7-3|-|TRBJ2-7
CASSFREGYEQYF
>TRBV12-3/TRBV12-4|-|TRBJ2-7
CASSFTGALYEQYF
>TRBV6-1|-|TRBJ1-5
CASADRLNSNQPQHF
>TRBV5-1|-|TRBJ2-3
CASSFDTGRTDTQYF
>TRBV6-1|-|TRBJ1-4
CASSRDGATNEKLFF
>TRBV7-9|-|TRBJ2-7
CASSPREAKPYEQYF
>TRBV11-2|-|TRBJ2-7
CASSAGLYMNYEQYF